A single sample gave rise to the 4 T cell receptor beta chains below, sequenced in a study of breast tumors, draining lymph nodes, adjacent tissues. TCRdb itself ran the multiplex PCR reads through MiXCR, one entry per CDR3 protein. The repertoire consists of some 25,000 distinct CDR3 sequences, with 60% to 75% occurring once and the leading ten covering 20% to 30%. The sample was tumor-adjacent breast tissue. The receptor set was obtained from a female donor with breast cancer. Some clones in this sample may be carry-over from other donors' samples.

This chain connects TRBV5-6 to TRBJ2-3; D gene unclear. Trimming took 2 bases from V and 3 from J, leaving 4 bases between them. Germline V gene data show CDR1 as SGHDT and CDR2 as YYEEEE. This CDR3 spans 12 amino acids. The CDR3 coding sequence is TGTGCCAGCAGCTTCGGGACAGATACGCAGTATTTT. Protein: CASSFGTDTQYF.

The V and J genes are TRBV20-1 and TRBJ2-1, with 8 nucleotides matching TRBD2. CDR1 is DFQATT, CDR2 SNEGSKA, per germline (reference sequence). With 8 bases clipped from V and 4 bases from J, the junction kept 13 bases outside the gene matches. This CDR3 has 15 amino acids. DNA for the CDR3: TGCAGTCCCGGGGCGGCGGGAGGCTTTTACAATGAGCAGTTCTTC. It specifies CSPGAAGGFYNEQFF.

The V call is TRBV6-1, the J call TRBJ1-2, with 9 nucleotides matching TRBD1. Germline V gives CDR1 MNHNS, CDR2 SASEGT. CDR3 length: 17 residues. V gave up 1 base and J gave up 3 bases; unmatched junction bases: 9. The CDR3 DNA sequence: TGTGCCAGCAGTGAAGACTCGGGGACAGGGTTGTACTATGGCTACACCTTC. This sequence encodes CASSEDSGTGLYYGYTF.

The rearrangement joins TRBV19 to TRBJ2-5, with D possibly TRBD1 on 6 matching bases. CDR1 is LNHDA and CDR2 is SQIVND in the germline V gene (reference sequence). This CDR3 has 15 residues. V was clipped by 5 bases and J by 5 bases, with 18 bases between them. The CDR3 DNA follows: TGTGCCAGTAGTCCCCGGCAGGGGATAGTGGAGACCCAGTACTTC. Its translation: CASSPRQGIVETQYF.